Each of the 26 T cell receptor beta chains below was sequenced from the same sample in a study of blood T cell repertoires in COVID-19. The data were produced by immunoSEQ multiplex PCR, yet TCRdb's version contains in-frame clones alone and is incomplete. Altogether 250,000 or so clones are present, roughly nine tenths being singletons, with the ten largest covering roughly 4.5%. The sequenced sample consisted of peripheral blood. Every receptor here comes from a woman in her thirties or forties who had recovered from COVID-19.

V usage is TRBV5-5 and J usage is TRBJ2-4; D perhaps matches TRBD2 (6 bases). V lost 4 bases to trimming and J lost 2 bases, with 13 bases between them. CDR3 length equals 15 residues. Germline CDR1 reads SGHKS; CDR2 reads YYEKEE (reference sequence). The CDR3 nucleotides are TGTGCCAGCAGCGATCGACTAGTTACCAAAAACATTCAGTACTTC. It encodes CASSDRLVTKNIQYF.

The chain couples TRBV9 to TRBJ2-3, with D uncertain. Between the trimmed V and J ends, which lost 2 bases and 6 bases, there was a span of 10 bases. The CDR3 is 13 amino acids. CDR1 is SGDLS, CDR2 YYNGEE, per germline. The CDR3 sequence: CASSVYGQDTQYF. CDR3 nucleotide sequence: TGTGCCAGCAGCGTCTATGGGCAGGATACGCAGTATTTT.

For the CDR3, the DNA is TGTGCCAGCAGTTACGATCCTACGGGGGAGTCTAGCACAGATACGCAGTATTTT. The encoded protein is CASSYDPTGESSTDTQYF. J is TRBJ2-3 and V is TRBV6-2 or TRBV6-3; D is possibly TRBD2 (6 bases). Trimming took off 2 bases at V and 0 bases at J, with 18 bases between the two ends. The CDR3 runs to 18 residues. Per the germline V gene, CDR1 is MNHEY and CDR2 is SVGEGT.

DNA of the CDR3: TGCGCCAGCAGTTTGCCGGGACAGACCCTGGAGCAGTACTTC. Protein sequence: CASSLPGQTLEQYF. V gene TRBV5-1 combines with J gene TRBJ2-7; 7 nucleotides align to TRBD1. There are 14 residues in the CDR3. V lost 5 bases and J lost 7; bases outside the gene matches: 12. The V gene's germline CDR1 is SGHRS and CDR2 YFSETQ.

This chain connects TRBV4-1 to TRBJ2-6, with 8 positions matching TRBD2. J lost 0 bases, V lost 0 bases, and 10 bases had no gene match. Per the germline V gene, CDR1 is MGHRA and CDR2 is YSYEKL. The CDR3 has 20 residues. The CDR3 here is CASSQERRGGVNSGANVLTF. CDR3 nucleotide sequence: TGCGCCAGCAGCCAAGAACGTCGGGGGGGAGTAAACTCTGGGGCCAACGTCCTGACTTTC.

The chain's CDR3 is CASSLPIWAGGIYEQYV. CDR3 nucleotides: TGTGCCAGCAGTCTTCCCATTTGGGCGGGAGGGATCTACGAGCAGTACGTC. The V and J genes are TRBV6-2 or TRBV6-3 and TRBJ2-7; 9 bases match TRBD2. With 5 bases clipped from V and 3 bases from J, the junction kept 14 bases outside the gene matches. CDR3 length: 17 residues. Germline-derived CDR1 and CDR2 are MNHEY and SVGEGT.

The chain joins TRBV6-5 to TRBJ2-7; D is perhaps TRBD2 (6 bases). The V gene lost 7 bases and the J gene lost 6 bases, with 22 bases spanning the gap. CDR1 MNHEY and CDR2 SVGAGI come from the germline V gene. CDR3 size: 15 residues. The CDR3 coding sequence is TGTGCCAGCACCCCTAGCGCCTTGCCTTACGGCGAGCAGTACTTC. Amino acid sequence: CASTPSALPYGEQYF.

The V gene is TRBV19, the J gene TRBJ1-6; 8 bases align to TRBD1. Per germline, CDR1 LNHDA and CDR2 SQIVND (reference sequence). Trimming removed 5 bases from V and 7 bases from J; junction bases left unmatched: 7. The CDR3 runs 15 residues. The CDR3 DNA sequence: TGTGCCAGTAGTCCCAACAGGGGGTACAATTCACCCCTCCACTTT. Amino acids: CASSPNRGYNSPLHF.

There are a few counts of this clone. The chain joins TRBV6-5 to TRBJ1-5; tentative D call: TRBD1 (5 bases). Per germline, CDR1 MNHEY and CDR2 SVGAGI. Trimming pared 5 bases from V and 2 bases from J, leaving 13 bases between. CDR3 length: 15 residues. CDR3 bases: TGTGCCAGCAGTAGCCGGGGGGTTGGCAATCAGCCCCAGCATTTT. It codes for CASSSRGVGNQPQHF.

This clone was observed a single time. The rearrangement links TRBV7-7 to TRBJ2-2; TRBD1 matches at 7 bases. The junction had 8 bases not matched to a gene; V was cut back by 5 bases and J by 5 bases. The CDR3 is made up of 15 amino acids. Germline V CDR1 and CDR2: SSHAT, FNYEAQ (reference sequence). DNA for the CDR3: TGTGCCAGCAGCAAAAACAGGGGCGGTACCGGGGAGCTGTTTTTT. Amino acid sequence: CASSKNRGGTGELFF. Filled out from reference TRBV7-7 and TRBJ2-2, the complete variable domain reads GAGVSQSPRYKVTKRGQDVTLRCDPISSHATLYWYQQALGQGPEFLTYFNYEAQPDKSGLPSDRFSAERPEGSISTLTIQRTEQRDSAMYRCASSKNRGGTGELFFGEGSRLTVL.

The chain carries TRBV11-3 and TRBJ2-3, with D perhaps matching TRBD2 (6 bases). The CDR3 is 15 residues long. The V end was cut by 5 bases, the J end by 1 base, with 13 bases between. CDR1 and CDR2 from the germline V gene are SGHNT and YENEEA. CDR3 in amino acids: CASSLGTGGTDTQYF. The CDR3 DNA is TGTGCCAGCAGCCTCGGGACTGGCGGCACAGATACGCAGTATTTT.

CDR3 in DNA: TGTGCCAGCAGCCAAGATGGGCCTTCTGAGCAGTACTTC. Translation gives CASSQDGPSEQYF. The chain is built from TRBV3-1 (or the pseudogene TRBV3-2) and TRBJ2-7; D is ambiguous. The CDR3 contains 13 residues. Trimming cost V 0 bases and J 7 bases, with 10 bases left between them. Germline V gene lookup returns CDR1 LGHDT and CDR2 YNNKEL (reference sequence).

V is TRBV28 and J is TRBJ1-1, with D tentatively TRBD1 (6 bases). Germline V gene data show CDR1 as MDHEN and CDR2 as SYDVKM. Trimming cost V 5 bases and J 6 bases, with 13 bases left between them. This CDR3 comprises 13 residues. CDR3 in amino acids: CASSLWGGPEAFF. In DNA form, the CDR3 reads TGTGCCAGCAGTCTCTGGGGGGGCCCTGAAGCTTTCTTT.

V is TRBV29-1 and J is TRBJ2-4; tentatively, D is TRBD1 (7 bases). This CDR3 has 15 residues. From germline, CDR1 is SQVTM and CDR2 ANQGSEA. V was shortened by 6 bases and J by 2 bases, with 17 bases between the two germline ends. The DNA of the CDR3 is TGCAGCGTGGGGGGACAGAGATGGACCAAAAACATTCAGTACTTC. Amino acid sequence: CSVGGQRWTKNIQYF. Drawing the rest from reference TRBV29-1 and TRBJ2-4, the complete variable domain is SAVISQKPSRDICQRGTSLTIQCQVDSQVTMMFWYRQQPGQSLTLIATANQGSEATYESGFVIDKFPISRPNLTFSTLTVSNMSPEDSSIYLCSVGGQRWTKNIQYFGAGTRLSVL.

J is TRBJ1-4 and V is TRBV5-1; the D gene is possibly TRBD1 (6 bases). V was shortened by 3 bases and J by 7 bases, with 13 bases between the two germline ends. The V gene's germline CDR1 is SGHRS and CDR2 YFSETQ. CDR3 size: 14 residues. The CDR3 sequence is CASSSGRGGEKLFF. The DNA for the CDR3 is TGCGCCAGCAGCTCCGGGAGGGGGGGTGAAAAACTGTTTTTT.

The genes are TRBV28 and TRBJ1-6, with a weak D call TRBD1 (5 bases). V gave up 1 base and J gave up 2 bases, with 12 bases separating them. The CDR3 is 17 residues long. The germline V gene has CDR1 MDHEN and CDR2 SYDVKM. CDR3 nucleotides: TGTGCCAGCAGTTTATACGGGGGAATGACCTATAATTCACCCCTCCACTTT. Amino acids: CASSLYGGMTYNSPLHF.

The rearrangement links TRBV5-4 to TRBJ1-2; D is ambiguous. The CDR3 is made up of 15 amino acids. V was clipped by 3 bases and J by 4 bases, with 16 bases between them. CDR1 is SGHNT, CDR2 YYREEE, per germline (reference sequence). CDR3 sequence reads: CASSSNAEGIYGYTF. The DNA for the CDR3 is TGTGCCAGCAGCTCCAATGCCGAGGGAATCTATGGCTACACCTTC.

This clone was detected only once. The J gene is TRBJ2-2, the V gene TRBV9; 10 nucleotides match TRBD2. Germline V gives CDR1 SGDLS, CDR2 YYNGEE. V dropped 4 bases and J dropped 1; count of bases not matched to a gene: 7. CDR3 size: 17 residues. The CDR3 protein is CASSTMGLARNTGELFF. As DNA, the CDR3 is TGTGCCAGCAGCACGATGGGACTAGCGAGGAACACCGGGGAGCTGTTTTTT.

This rearrangement joins TRBV5-4 to TRBJ1-3; TRBD1 matches 9 bases. CDR1 is SGHNT, CDR2 YYREEE, per germline (reference sequence). V lost 4 bases and J lost 4; bases outside the gene matches: 6. CDR3 size: 15 residues. The DNA of the CDR3 is TGTGCCAGCAGCCAAGGGACAGGGCTGGGAAACACCATATATTTT. It codes for CASSQGTGLGNTIYF.

The chain employs TRBV15 and TRBJ2-1; 9 nucleotides match TRBD1. The CDR3 consists of 15 residues. J lost 3 bases, V lost 3 bases, and 3 bases had no gene match. Per germline, CDR1 LNHNV and CDR2 YYDKDF (reference sequence). CDR3 amino acids: CATSRGDRDYNEQFF. In nucleotides, the CDR3 is TGTGCCACCAGCAGGGGGGACAGGGACTACAATGAGCAGTTCTTC.

The chain is built from TRBV3-1 (or the pseudogene TRBV3-2) and TRBJ2-3; 7 bases agree with TRBD2. Germline assignment: CDR1 LGHDT and CDR2 YNNKEL (reference sequence). This CDR3 region has 14 residues. V lost 3 bases, J lost 0 bases, and 0 bases stayed unmatched. In DNA form, the CDR3 reads TGTGCCAGCAGCCAGCGGGGGAGCACAGATACGCAGTATTTT. This encodes CASSQRGSTDTQYF.

This sequence joins TRBV7-9 and TRBJ1-3; D not resolved. The CDR3 runs 13 residues. V was clipped by 5 bases and J by 4 bases, with 9 bases between them. Per the germline V gene, CDR1 is SEHNR and CDR2 is FQNEAQ (reference sequence). CDR3 in amino acids: CASSQTYGNTIYF. CDR3 bases: TGTGCCAGCAGCCAGACTTACGGAAACACCATATATTTT. Looking up the rest from reference TRBV7-9 and TRBJ1-3 gives the full variable domain: DTGVSQNPRHKITKRGQNVTFRCDPISEHNRLYWYRQTLGQGPEFLTYFQNEAQLEKSRLLSDRFSAERPKGSFSTLEIQRTEQGDSAMYLCASSQTYGNTIYFGEGSWLTVV.

This chain joins TRBV6-2 or TRBV6-3 and TRBJ2-1; TRBD2 matches at 13 bases. CDR1 is MNHEY and CDR2 is SVGEGT in the germline V gene. This CDR3 comprises 15 residues. Germline trimming cut 5 bases from V and 10 bases from J; bases unmatched to any gene: 8. The CDR3 protein is CASSDGLAGAWEQFF. The CDR3 DNA reads as TGTGCCAGCAGTGATGGACTAGCGGGAGCGTGGGAGCAGTTCTTC.

This clone was picked up one time. The CDR3: CASSQGIYGYTF. CDR3 nucleotides: TGTGCCAGCAGCCAAGGTATCTATGGCTACACCTTC. The chain couples TRBV3-1 (or the pseudogene TRBV3-2) to TRBJ1-2; D not resolved. The V and J ends lost 1 base and 4 bases respectively, with 4 bases between them. The germline V gene has CDR1 LGHDT and CDR2 YNNKEL (reference sequence). The CDR3 consists of 12 residues.

This clone was observed a handful of times. The V gene is TRBV29-1, the J gene TRBJ1-1, with D perhaps matching TRBD1 (6 bases). The CDR3 has 10 residues. From germline, CDR1 is SQVTM and CDR2 ANQGSEA. Trimming cost V 7 bases and J 6 bases, with 9 bases left between them. CDR3 residues: CSGGQSEAFF. DNA for the CDR3: TGCAGCGGCGGACAGTCTGAAGCTTTCTTT.

V and J are TRBV7-2 and TRBJ1-2; the D is unclear. Germline loops: CDR1 SGHTA, CDR2 FQGNSA. The CDR3 sequence is 14 residues long. V lost 4 bases and J lost 0, with 9 bases in between. The CDR3 here is CASSSSRANYGYTF. CDR3 DNA: TGTGCCAGCAGCTCCTCACGGGCTAACTATGGCTACACCTTC.